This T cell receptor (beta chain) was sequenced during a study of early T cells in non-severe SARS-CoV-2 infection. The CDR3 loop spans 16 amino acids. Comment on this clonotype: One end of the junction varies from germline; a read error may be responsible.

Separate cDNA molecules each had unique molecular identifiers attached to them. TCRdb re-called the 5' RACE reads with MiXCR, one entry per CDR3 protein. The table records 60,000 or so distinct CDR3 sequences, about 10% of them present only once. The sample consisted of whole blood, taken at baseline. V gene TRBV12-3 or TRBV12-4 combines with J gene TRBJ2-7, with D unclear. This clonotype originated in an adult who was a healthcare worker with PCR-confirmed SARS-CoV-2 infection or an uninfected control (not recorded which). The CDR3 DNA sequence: TGTGCCAGCAGCAGCCAGCCTGAACTGACCGAAACTGGAATGGACTTC. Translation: CASSSQPELTETGMDF.